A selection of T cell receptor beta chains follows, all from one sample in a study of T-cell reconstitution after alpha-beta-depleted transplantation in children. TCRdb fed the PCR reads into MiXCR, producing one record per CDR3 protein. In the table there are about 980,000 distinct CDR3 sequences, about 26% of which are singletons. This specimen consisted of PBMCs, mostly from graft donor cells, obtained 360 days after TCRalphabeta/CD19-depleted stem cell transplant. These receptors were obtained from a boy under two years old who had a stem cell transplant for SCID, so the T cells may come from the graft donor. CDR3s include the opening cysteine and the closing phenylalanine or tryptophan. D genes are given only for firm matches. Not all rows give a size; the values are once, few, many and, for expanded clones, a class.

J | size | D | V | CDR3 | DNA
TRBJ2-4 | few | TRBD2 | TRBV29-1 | CSVWEGWDKNIQYF | TGCAGCGTTTGGGAGGGGTGGGACAAAAACATTCAGTACTTC
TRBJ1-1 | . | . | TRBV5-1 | CASSLASATNTEAFF | TGCGCCAGCAGCTTGGCTTCAGCCACGAACACTGAAGCTTTCTTT
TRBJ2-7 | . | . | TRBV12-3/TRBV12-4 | CASRTGTSNEQYF | TGTGCCAGCCGAACAGGGACAAGCAACGAGCAGTACTTC
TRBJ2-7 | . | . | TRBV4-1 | CASSQDPRRGPSYEQYF | TGCGCCAGCAGCCAAGATCCTCGTCGGGGGCCCTCCTACGAGCAGTACTTC
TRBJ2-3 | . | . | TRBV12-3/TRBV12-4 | CASSFFDMTTDTQYF | TGTGCCAGCAGTTTCTTTGACATGACCACAGATACGCAGTATTTT
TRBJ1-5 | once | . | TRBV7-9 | CASSLVGGGVQPQHF | TGTGCCAGCAGCTTAGTAGGCGGAGGGGTACAGCCCCAGCATTTT
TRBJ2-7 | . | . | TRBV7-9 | CASSFILPRASYEQYF | TGTGCCAGCAGCTTTATCCTTCCCAGGGCGTCCTACGAGCAGTACTTC
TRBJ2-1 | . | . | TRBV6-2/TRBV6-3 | CASSYSRLVDEQFF | TGTGCCAGCAGTTACTCCAGGTTAGTGGATGAGCAGTTCTTC
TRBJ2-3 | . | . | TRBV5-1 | CASTLTAGVSTDTQYF | TGCGCCAGCACCTTGACGGCGGGTGTGAGCACAGATACGCAGTATTTT
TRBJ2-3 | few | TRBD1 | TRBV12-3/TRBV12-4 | CASKRDRVSTDTQYF | TGTGCCAGCAAAAGGGACAGGGTCAGCACAGATACGCAGTATTTT
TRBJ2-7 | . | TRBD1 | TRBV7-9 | CASSLGSGTASSYEQYF | TGTGCCAGCAGCTTAGGCTCCGGGACAGCGAGCTCCTACGAGCAGTACTTC
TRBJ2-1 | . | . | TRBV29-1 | CSVAPLAGIGKEQFF | TGCAGCGTCGCACCACTAGCAGGGATTGGTAAAGAGCAGTTCTTC
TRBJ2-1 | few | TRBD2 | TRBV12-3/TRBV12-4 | CASSVRLAPYNEQFF | TGTGCCAGCAGTGTTCGACTAGCCCCCTACAATGAGCAGTTCTTC
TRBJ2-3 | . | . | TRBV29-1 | CSVGRGGTDTQYF | TGCAGCGTTGGCAGAGGGGGGACAGATACGCAGTATTTT
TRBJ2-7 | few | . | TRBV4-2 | CASSQEKASYEQYF | TGTGCCAGCAGCCAAGAGAAGGCCTCCTACGAGCAGTACTTC
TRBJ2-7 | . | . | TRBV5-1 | CASSLAARGEDYRFFYEQYF | TGCGCCAGCAGCTTGGCCGCGCGGGGAGAGGACTATCGATTCTTTTACGAGCAGTACTTC
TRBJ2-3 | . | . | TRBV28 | CASSLSVRTPTDTQYF | TGTGCCAGCAGTTTATCGGTTAGGACCCCCACAGATACGCAGTATTTT
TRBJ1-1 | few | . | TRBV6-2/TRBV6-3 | CASSIMTSRGKNTEAFF | TGTGCCAGCAGTATTATGACATCTCGGGGGAAGAACACTGAAGCTTTCTTT
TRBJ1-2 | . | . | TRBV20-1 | CSARFIVYGYTF | TGCAGTGCCCGGTTCATCGTATATGGCTACACCTTC
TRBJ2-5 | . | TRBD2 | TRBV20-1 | CSAGSGGASETQYF | TGCAGTGCTGGTAGCGGGGGGGCATCAGAGACCCAGTACTTC
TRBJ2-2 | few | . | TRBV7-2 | CASSSYFRDRLIPANTGELFF | TGTGCCAGCAGCTCCTACTTCCGCGACAGGCTCATACCCGCGAACACCGGGGAGCTGTTTTTT
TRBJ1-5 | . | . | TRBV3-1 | CASSQEGGAGQPQHF | TGTGCCAGCAGCCAAGAAGGGGGGGCGGGACAGCCCCAGCATTTT
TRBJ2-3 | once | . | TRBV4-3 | CASSQKGHTQYF | TGCGCCAGCAGCCAAAAGGGACATACGCAGTATTTT
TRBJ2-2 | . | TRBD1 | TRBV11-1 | CASSFWARGTGELFF | TGTGCCAGCAGCTTTTGGGCCAGGGGGACCGGGGAGCTGTTTTTT
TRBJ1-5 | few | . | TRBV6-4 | CASSAGNNQPQHF | TGTGCCAGCAGTGCCGGGAACAATCAGCCCCAGCATTTT
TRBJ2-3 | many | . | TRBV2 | CASRKPADTQYF | TGTGCCTCCCGAAAGCCGGCAGATACGCAGTATTTT
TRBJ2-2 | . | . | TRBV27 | CASSPPGSYNTGELFF | TGTGCCAGCAGCCCCCCGGGGAGCTATAACACCGGGGAGCTGTTTTTT
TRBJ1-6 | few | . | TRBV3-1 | CASSQVGKLHF | TGTGCCAGCAGCCAAGTCGGGAAGCTCCACTTT
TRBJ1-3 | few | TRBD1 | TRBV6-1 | CATSTTGKNTIYF | TGTGCCACCAGTACGACAGGGAAAAACACCATATATTTT
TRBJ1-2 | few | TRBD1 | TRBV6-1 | CASRRQGADYGYTF | TGTGCCAGCAGGCGACAGGGGGCCGACTATGGCTACACCTTC
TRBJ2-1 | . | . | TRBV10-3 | CAISERDEQFF | TGTGCCATCAGTGAGAGAGATGAGCAGTTCTTC
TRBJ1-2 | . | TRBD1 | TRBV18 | CASSPNPTGVGGYTF | TGTGCCAGCTCACCCAATCCGACAGGGGTTGGAGGCTACACCTTC
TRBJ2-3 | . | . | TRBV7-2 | CASRWTLDSSTDTQYF | TGTGCCAGCAGATGGACGCTGGACAGTTCCACAGATACGCAGTATTTT
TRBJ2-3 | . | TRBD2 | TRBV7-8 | CASSRGRTGGPDTQYF | TGTGCCAGCAGCCGAGGGAGGACGGGGGGTCCAGATACGCAGTATTTT
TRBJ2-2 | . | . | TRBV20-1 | CSAPRAGELFF | TGCAGTGCCCCACGGGCCGGGGAGCTGTTTTTT
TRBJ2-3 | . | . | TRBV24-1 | CATSDSGHPVDTQYF | TGTGCCACCAGTGACTCGGGACACCCTGTGGATACGCAGTATTTT
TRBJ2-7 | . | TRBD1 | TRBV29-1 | CSGRQGTGEQYF | TGCAGCGGAAGACAGGGGACTGGTGAGCAGTACTTC
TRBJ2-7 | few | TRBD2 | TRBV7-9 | CASSLGRGAVNSYEQYF | TGTGCCAGCAGCTTAGGGCGGGGGGCGGTGAACTCCTACGAGCAGTACTTC
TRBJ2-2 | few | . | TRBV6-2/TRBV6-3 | CASRIASLYTGELFF | TGTGCCAGCAGAATCGCTAGCCTATACACCGGGGAGCTGTTTTTT
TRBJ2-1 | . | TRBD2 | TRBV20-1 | CSASQLAGGNEQFF | TGCAGTGCTAGTCAGCTAGCGGGGGGCAATGAGCAGTTCTTC
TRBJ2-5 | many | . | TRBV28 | CASSGGMYQETQYF | TGTGCCAGCAGTGGGGGGATGTACCAAGAGACCCAGTACTTC
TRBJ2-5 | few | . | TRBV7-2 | CASSLIVQETQYF | TGTGCCAGCAGCTTAATCGTCCAAGAGACCCAGTACTTC
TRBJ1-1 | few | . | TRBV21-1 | CASSKGDRTYTEAFF | TGTGCCAGCAGCAAAGGGGACAGGACTTACACTGAAGCTTTCTTT
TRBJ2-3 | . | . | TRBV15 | CATSRDPLATDTQYF | TGTGCCACCAGCAGAGATCCCCTAGCCACAGATACGCAGTATTTT
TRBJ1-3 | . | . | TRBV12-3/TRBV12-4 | CASSLASSNSRNTIYF | TGTGCCAGCAGTTTAGCGTCTAGCAACAGCAGAAACACCATATATTTT
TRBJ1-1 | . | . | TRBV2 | CASLPTPSGRFEAFF | TGTGCCAGTCTTCCCACCCCGTCGGGCCGCTTTGAAGCTTTCTTT
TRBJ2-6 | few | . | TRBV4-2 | CASTPGPPFSGANVLTF | TGTGCCAGCACCCCTGGTCCTCCTTTCTCTGGGGCCAACGTCCTGACTTTC
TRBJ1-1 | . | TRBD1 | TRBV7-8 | CASSLKGGTGEAFF | TGTGCCAGCAGCTTAAAAGGCGGGACAGGGGAAGCTTTCTTT
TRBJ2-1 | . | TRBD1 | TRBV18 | CASSSWTGNNEQFF | TGTGCCAGCTCATCGTGGACAGGGAACAATGAGCAGTTCTTC
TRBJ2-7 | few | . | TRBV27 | CASSFAAFDEQYF | TGTGCCAGCAGTTTTGCAGCTTTTGACGAGCAGTACTTC
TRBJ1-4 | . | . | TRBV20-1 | CSARGVPRKLFF | TGCAGTGCTAGAGGCGTACCACGAAAACTGTTTTTT
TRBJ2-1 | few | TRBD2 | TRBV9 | CASSLIGTRSLFEQFF | TGTGCCAGCAGCTTAATCGGGACTAGATCCCTATTTGAGCAGTTCTTC
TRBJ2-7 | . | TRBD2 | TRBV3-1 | CASSPLAGAGYEQYF | TGTGCCAGCAGTCCCTTAGCGGGGGCCGGCTACGAGCAGTACTTC
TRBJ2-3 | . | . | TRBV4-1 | CASSQPRGTGTDTQYF | TGCGCCAGCAGCCAACCCCGTGGGACTGGAACAGATACGCAGTATTTT
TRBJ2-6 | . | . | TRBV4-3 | CASSRNTRSGANVLTF | TGCGCCAGCAGCCGGAACACACGCTCTGGGGCCAACGTCCTGACTTTC
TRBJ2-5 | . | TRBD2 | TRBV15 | CATSRPGGQETQYF | TGTGCCACCAGCAGACCGGGGGGGCAAGAGACCCAGTACTTC
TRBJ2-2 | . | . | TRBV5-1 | CASSLGGPLKKTGELFF | TGCGCCAGCAGCTTGGGCGGTCCTCTAAAAAAGACGGGGGAGCTGTTTTTT
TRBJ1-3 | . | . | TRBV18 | CASSPSGTPGNTIYF | TGTGCCAGCTCACCCTCCGGGACACCCGGAAACACCATATATTTT